Presented here are 25 T cell receptor beta chains from one specimen sequenced in a study of blood T cell repertoires in COVID-19. Sequencing was performed with immunoSEQ multiplex PCR; in TCRdb, only in-frame clones are kept and a portion is missing. The sample yields over 30,000 clones, approximately 83% seen once. The sample comprised peripheral blood. Receptors originate from an older woman with active COVID-19.

Written as DNA, the CDR3 is TGCGCCAGCAGACCTGGCGATACAGGGGAGGCTAATTCACCCCTCCACTTT. This gives the protein CASRPGDTGEANSPLHF. The V and J genes are TRBV5-1 and TRBJ1-6, with 7 bases lining up with TRBD1. The junction had 14 bases not matched to a gene; V was cut back by 5 bases and J by 6 bases. CDR3 length equals 17 residues. Looked up from germline, CDR1 is SGHRS and CDR2 is YFSETQ.

CDR3 DNA sequence: TGTGCCAGCAGCGCACGCCGTAGCGGGAGCTTTCTGTACGAGCAGTACTTC. It translates to CASSARRSGSFLYEQYF. The chain employs TRBV3-1 (or the pseudogene TRBV3-2) and TRBJ2-7, with 9 bases fitting TRBD2. V lost 5 bases to trimming and J lost 4 bases; unmatched junction nucleotides: 15. The CDR3 contains 17 residues. CDR1 is LGHDT, CDR2 YNNKEL, per germline (reference sequence).

This chain links TRBV7-9 with TRBJ1-5; possible D gene TRBD1, 6 bases. Trimming removed 5 bases at V and 5 bases at J, with 10 bases between. The CDR3 contains 13 residues. Germline V gene lookup returns CDR1 SEHNR and CDR2 FQNEAQ (reference sequence). CDR3 amino acids: CASSKTGDQPQHF. The CDR3 DNA reads TGTGCCAGCAGCAAGACAGGAGATCAGCCCCAGCATTTT.

The chain has TRBV3-1 (or the pseudogene TRBV3-2) and TRBJ2-2, with TRBD1 matching over 8 bases. V lost 2 bases, J lost 5 bases, and 7 bases stayed unmatched. The CDR3 is 16 residues long. Looked up from germline, CDR1 is LGHDT and CDR2 is YNNKEL (reference sequence). This CDR3 reads CASSQRTGKGTGELFF. CDR3 DNA sequence: TGTGCCAGCAGCCAACGGACAGGGAAAGGTACCGGGGAGCTGTTTTTT.

The chain employs TRBV29-1 and TRBJ2-5, with TRBD2 as a possible D gene (5 bases). Germline V CDR1 and CDR2: SQVTM, ANQGSEA. V dropped 4 bases and J dropped 1 base, with 10 bases sitting between them. This CDR3 has 13 amino acids. As DNA, the CDR3 is TGCAGCGTTGGGGCGCGGGTCCAAGAGACCCAGTACTTC. This encodes CSVGARVQETQYF.

The gene calls are TRBV3-1 (or the pseudogene TRBV3-2) and TRBJ2-7; TRBD2 aligns across 7 bases. The CDR3 is 16 residues long. Germline CDR1 is LGHDT and CDR2 is YNNKEL (reference sequence). Losses at the gene ends were 4 bases for V and 0 bases for J; bases not matched to a gene: 9. The CDR3: CASSRGGPPSSYEQYF. The CDR3 coding sequence is TGTGCCAGCAGCCGGGGGGGACCGCCAAGCTCCTACGAGCAGTACTTC.

This clone was seen a handful of times. The chain uses TRBV5-1 and TRBJ1-1; 7 nucleotides match TRBD1. The CDR3 extends over 15 amino acids. The V gene end was trimmed by 0 bases and the J gene end by 1 base; junction bases not matched to a gene: 3. The germline V gene has CDR1 SGHRS and CDR2 YFSETQ. CDR3: CASSLGPGGNTEAFF. The CDR3 bases are TGCGCCAGCAGCTTGGGGCCAGGGGGGAACACTGAAGCTTTCTTT.

This clone was seen more than once but under ten times. The chain links TRBV7-9 to TRBJ2-5; D may be TRBD2 (5 bases). CDR3 length equals 12 residues. The germline CDR1 and CDR2 sequences are SEHNR and FQNEAQ (reference sequence). V gave up 8 bases and J gave up 1 base, with 8 bases separating them. CDR3 DNA: TGTGCCAGCTCTGGACTCCAAGAGACCCAGTACTTC. This sequence encodes CASSGLQETQYF. The full variable domain, completed using reference TRBV7-9 and TRBJ2-5, is DTGVSQNPRHKITKRGQNVTFRCDPISEHNRLYWYRQTLGQGPEFLTYFQNEAQLEKSRLLSDRFSAERPKGSFSTLEIQRTEQGDSAMYLCASSGLQETQYFGPGTRLLVL.

CDR3 nucleotide sequence: TGTGCCAGCAGCCCCATTGGACAGGGGGTCCACGAGCAGTACTTC. Translating gives CASSPIGQGVHEQYF. The chain carries TRBV28 and TRBJ2-7, with 10 bases matching TRBD1. Germline trimming cut 6 bases from V and 5 bases from J; bases unmatched to any gene: 10. Germline lookup yields CDR1 MDHEN and CDR2 SYDVKM. This CDR3 is built from 15 residues.

The rearrangement joins TRBV2 to TRBJ2-1, with TRBD2 identical over 8 bases. The CDR3 is made up of 12 amino acids. CDR1 is SNHLY and CDR2 is FYNNEI in the germline V gene. V was clipped by 6 bases and J by 12 bases; unmatched bases: 7. The CDR3: CASRGLGDLQFF. The CDR3 DNA reads as TGTGCCAGCAGGGGACTAGGGGACCTGCAGTTCTTC.

A few counts support this clone. The chain employs TRBV4-2 and TRBJ1-5, with D maybe TRBD1 (5 bases). V shed 0 bases and J shed 2 bases, with 8 bases lying between them. There are 15 residues in the CDR3. Per the germline V gene, CDR1 is LGHNA and CDR2 is YNFKEQ. CDR3 region: CASSQDAQGNQPQHF. In DNA form, the CDR3 reads TGTGCCAGCAGCCAAGATGCACAGGGCAATCAGCCCCAGCATTTT.

The V gene is TRBV19, the J gene TRBJ1-6; D gene uncertain. This CDR3 has 16 amino acids. Trimming cost V 9 bases and J 0 bases, with 15 bases left between them. Per the germline V gene, CDR1 is LNHDA and CDR2 is SQIVND (reference sequence). CDR3 sequence reads: CASNDIGSSYNSPLHF. The CDR3 nucleotides are TGTGCCAGCAATGATATCGGTAGCTCCTATAATTCACCCCTCCACTTT.

The J gene is TRBJ2-7, the V gene TRBV9, with a weak D call TRBD1 (5 bases). The CDR3 contains 14 residues. Germline CDR1 and CDR2: SGDLS and YYNGEE. With 2 bases removed from V and 5 bases from J, the gap between germline ends came to 14 bases. The CDR3 sequence is CASSVTGAGHEQYF. In DNA form, the CDR3 reads TGTGCCAGCAGCGTGACTGGAGCAGGGCACGAGCAGTACTTC.

The rearrangement links TRBV7-2 to TRBJ2-1; D perhaps matches TRBD2 (5 bases). This CDR3 has 13 residues. Trimming pared 5 bases from V and 11 bases from J, leaving 16 bases between. The germline CDR1 and CDR2 sequences are SGHTA and FQGNSA. The DNA for the CDR3 is TGTGCCAGCAGCCCCCGAGGCCCGGGGAAGCAGTTCTTC. Translation gives CASSPRGPGKQFF.

The chain recombines TRBV7-9 with TRBJ2-3, with 8 bases aligning to TRBD1. CDR3 length: 17 residues. In germline, CDR1 is SEHNR, CDR2 FQNEAQ (reference sequence). Losses at the gene ends were 4 bases for V and 0 bases for J; bases not matched to a gene: 9. CDR3 region: CASSSRQGALSTDTQYF. CDR3 nucleotides: TGTGCCAGCAGCTCCCGGCAGGGGGCGTTAAGCACAGATACGCAGTATTTT.

The gene calls are TRBV5-4 and TRBJ2-3; 14 bases fit TRBD2. The trim removed 4 bases at V and 3 bases at J, leaving 13 bases unmatched. The CDR3 is 19 amino acids. The germline V gene encodes CDR1 SGHNT and CDR2 YYREEE (reference sequence). The CDR3 protein is CASSPRLAGGLMVTDTQYF. The DNA of the CDR3 is TGTGCCAGCAGCCCGAGACTAGCGGGGGGGCTTATGGTGACAGATACGCAGTATTTT.

The chain carries TRBV19 and TRBJ1-4; 10 bases match TRBD1. Per the germline V gene, CDR1 is LNHDA and CDR2 is SQIVND (reference sequence). This CDR3 has 16 amino acids. Trimming removed 3 bases from V and 4 bases from J; junction bases left unmatched: 5. The CDR3 sequence: CASSIGTGAFNEKLFF. The CDR3 bases are TGTGCCAGTAGTATCGGGACAGGGGCGTTTAATGAAAAACTGTTTTTT.

The chain carries TRBV9 and TRBJ2-1; unclear D gene. Trimming cost V 0 bases and J 9 bases, with 4 bases left between them. Germline V gene lookup returns CDR1 SGDLS and CDR2 YYNGEE. CDR3 length: 11 amino acids. CDR3 loop: CASSVGGEQFF. DNA for the CDR3: TGTGCCAGCAGCGTAGGAGGTGAGCAGTTCTTC.

This clone was seen only once. V and J are TRBV11-3 and TRBJ2-3, with TRBD2 matching over 11 bases. CDR1 SGHNT and CDR2 YENEEA come from the germline V gene. The CDR3 has 16 residues. Trimming cost V 7 bases and J 2 bases; bases outside gene matches: 8. The CDR3 nucleotides are TGTGCCAGCATCATATATAGCGGGGGGGCCACAGATACGCAGTATTTT. This sequence encodes CASIIYSGGATDTQYF.

The V gene is TRBV27, the J gene TRBJ1-2; weak D call: TRBD1 (6 bases). The CDR3 sequence is 13 residues long. V gave up 6 bases and J gave up 6 bases, with 14 bases separating them. CDR1 is MNHEY, CDR2 SMNVEV, per germline (reference sequence). CDR3 protein: CASRFIQGNGYTF. CDR3 DNA sequence: TGTGCCAGCAGGTTTATACAGGGAAATGGCTACACCTTC.

This sequence joins TRBV19 and TRBJ1-1; TRBD1 agrees at 10 bases. The CDR3 loop spans 15 amino acids. CDR1 is LNHDA and CDR2 is SQIVND in the germline V gene (reference sequence). V lost 9 bases, J lost 5 bases, and 12 bases stayed unmatched. CDR3 sequence (DNA): TGTGCCAGCCGAGGGGACAGGGGAACCAGGACTGAAGCTTTCTTT. Its translation: CASRGDRGTRTEAFF.

This clone was seen a handful of times. The V and J genes are TRBV19 and TRBJ2-1; D gene uncertain. The germline gives CDR1 LNHDA, CDR2 SQIVND (reference sequence). There are 13 residues in the CDR3. V was trimmed by 6 bases and J by 0 bases, leaving 6 bases between them. This CDR3 is CASRSSSYNEQFF. The CDR3 DNA reads as TGTGCCAGTAGATCCAGCTCCTACAATGAGCAGTTCTTC.

This chain links TRBV19 with TRBJ2-7, with D possibly matching TRBD2 (5 bases). V was shortened by 1 base and J by 3 bases, with 16 bases between the two germline ends. The CDR3 is 16 amino acids. Germline V lookup: CDR1 LNHDA, CDR2 SQIVND (reference sequence). CDR3 DNA sequence: TGTGCCAGTAGTATAGGAGCGCGAGGGTACGGCTACGAGCAGTACTTC. Its translation: CASSIGARGYGYEQYF.

The gene calls are TRBV6-5 and TRBJ1-3; TRBD1 agrees at 8 bases. The CDR3 has 16 amino acids. CDR1 is MNHEY, CDR2 SVGAGI, per germline. V was clipped by 0 bases and J by 3 bases; unmatched bases: 4. The CDR3 here is CASSYSWTGSGNTIYF. The CDR3 coding sequence is TGTGCCAGCAGTTACTCGTGGACAGGGAGTGGAAACACCATATATTTT.

This chain uses TRBV10-2 with TRBJ1-5; a possible D gene is TRBD1 (5 bases). The CDR3 is made up of 13 amino acids. Germline V gene data show CDR1 as WSHSY and CDR2 as SAAADI. Trimming pared 5 bases from V and 1 base from J, leaving 6 bases between. CDR3 residues: CASSPGSNQPQHF. As DNA, the CDR3 is TGCGCCAGCAGTCCAGGGAGCAATCAGCCCCAGCATTTT.